This T cell receptor (beta chain) derives from a study of blood T cell repertoires in COVID-19. On the study more broadly: The study drew acute and convalescent COVID-19 samples from the United States, Italy and Spain. Sources were T cells, B-cell-depleted T cells, or PBMCs; the material itself was cDNA or gDNA.

Ages ranged from about 18 to 89 years, with residence in fewer than 25 US areas. The CDR3 is made up of 18 amino acids. The V end was cut by 6 bases, the J end by 5 bases, with 25 bases between. Germline-derived CDR1 and CDR2 are MNHEY and SMNVEV (reference sequence). Clones were sequenced by immunoSEQ multiplex PCR, and TCRdb holds only the in-frame ones, with some missing. Seen here are roughly 300,000 clones, about 86% observed once, and the top ten hold 3.5% to 4.5%. Specimen: PBMCs or T cells enriched from blood (not recorded which). The genes are TRBV27 and TRBJ2-2, with D possibly matching TRBD2 (6 bases). The TCR sequence derives from a woman aged 40 to 50 with acute COVID-19. CDR3 region: CASRVLNRDFFRTGELFF. CDR3 sequence (DNA): TGTGCCAGCAGAGTATTGAACCGGGACTTCTTCAGGACCGGGGAGCTGTTTTTT.